The text below deals with one T cell receptor (beta chain). Its antigen is unidentified. The data derive from a study of cytomegalovirus exposure and HLA in healthy donors. On the study more broadly: Out of around 360 genotyped donors, less than 85% belonged to the Caucasian-associated ancestry cluster.

Amplification used 60 Vbeta primers and 13 Jbeta primers. The protocol was immunoSEQ multiplex PCR, while the TCRdb copy is restricted to in-frame clones and leaves out a portion. The sample has 65,000 to 95,000 clones, around 80% seen once. Study-level findings and limits: High sensitivity and specificity were reportedly achieved when the classifier diagnosed cytomegalovirus status. It was likely that a cluster of highly shared sequence variants was a sequencing artifact.

The specimen was PBMCs. The clonotype was recovered from a young man in good health and CMV-seronegative.

The CDR3 sequence is CATSRVGRGGGRGQETQYF. The CDR3 bases are TGTGCCACCAGCAGAGTAGGCCGCGGCGGCGGGAGGGGTCAAGAGACCCAGTACTTC. This chain connects TRBV15 to TRBJ2-5, with 9 bases identical to TRBD2. This CDR3 is 19 amino acids long. CDR1 and CDR2 (germline): LNHNV, YYDKDF (reference sequence). The J segment lost 2 bases and the V segment lost 1 base, leaving 14 bases of the junction unmatched.